The rows below give T cell receptor beta chains drawn from one sample of a study of T cell repertoires in cytomegalovirus infection. In TCRdb, the reads were re-called with MiXCR into one record per CDR3 protein. The sample contains approximately 180,000 distinct CDR3 sequences, roughly a fifth of which appear only once. What was sequenced was PBMCs. These receptors all stem from a human donor in good health (CMV status not recorded). Some clones in this sample may be carry-over from other donors' samples. Each CDR3 is given with its conserved first and last residue. D genes are given only for firm matches. Some rows mark clone size as missing; the rest say once, few, many or name a class of expanded clone.

NA	TRBV19	TRBJ1-2	few	TGTGCCAGTAGTTCCATCCAGGACTATGGCTACACCTTC	CASSSIQDYGYTF
NA	TRBV20-1	TRBJ2-7	NA	TGCAGTGCCAGTCTAGGGGGGACCTCCTACGAGCAGTACTTC	CSASLGGTSYEQYF
NA	TRBV7-9	TRBJ2-3	NA	TGTGCCAGCCGGGGCAGGGGCACAGATACGCAGTATTTT	CASRGRGTDTQYF
NA	TRBV2	TRBJ2-7	NA	TGTGCCAGCATAAAGAGTACCTACGAGCAGTACTTC	CASIKSTYEQYF
TRBD1	TRBV7-9	TRBJ1-1	few	TGTGCCAGCGAGAGGACAGGGCGTCGGACTGAAGCTTTCTTT	CASERTGRRTEAFF
TRBD2	TRBV29-1	TRBJ2-5	NA	TGCAGCGGTGCCCGGACTAGCGGCAACCAAGAGACCCAGTACTTC	CSGARTSGNQETQYF
TRBD2	TRBV7-9	TRBJ2-1	NA	TGTGCCAGCAGCCCGACCCCGTTGGCGGGGGGCTACAATGAGCAGTTCTTC	CASSPTPLAGGYNEQFF
NA	TRBV4-1	TRBJ2-6	NA	TGCGCCAGCAGTCCTTCCACAGGTTCTGGGGCCAACGTCCTGACTTTC	CASSPSTGSGANVLTF
TRBD1	TRBV12-3/TRBV12-4	TRBJ2-1	few	TGTGCCAGCTTTCGGCAGGGGGACAATGAGCAGTTCTTC	CASFRQGDNEQFF
NA	TRBV11-2	TRBJ1-1	NA	TGTGCCAGCAGCTTATTTGGCACTGAAGCTTTCTTT	CASSLFGTEAFF
NA	TRBV9	TRBJ2-7	NA	TGTGCCAGCAGCGGGTCAGGGGTCGGGGGGGAGCAGTACTTC	CASSGSGVGGEQYF
NA	TRBV14	TRBJ2-1	few	TGTGCCAGCAGCCAAGAGGGGCAGGGAACTTACAATGAGCAGTTCTTC	CASSQEGQGTYNEQFF
NA	TRBV11-1	TRBJ2-2	NA	TGTGCCAGCAGCGCTTTATCGGCCGGGGAGCTGTTTTTT	CASSALSAGELFF
TRBD1	TRBV7-2	TRBJ1-2	many	TGTGCCAGCAGCTCCCAGGGGGGGCTAGGCAATGGCTACACCTTC	CASSSQGGLGNGYTF
NA	TRBV7-9	TRBJ2-3	many	TGTGCCAGCAGCAGGACAGAATCAGTGCAGTATTTT	CASSRTESVQYF
TRBD1	TRBV29-1	TRBJ2-7	NA	TGCAGCGTTGGCGGTACAGGGGGAACTTACGAGCAGTACTTC	CSVGGTGGTYEQYF
NA	TRBV20-1	TRBJ2-5	few	TGCAGTGCTAGAGCTCCCCCCTCGGGACAAGGAAAGCTGGGACGCTACCGGGAGACCCAGTACTTC	CSARAPPSGQGKLGRYRETQYF
TRBD1	TRBV27	TRBJ2-7	few	TGTGCCAGCACTTTAACTCCCGGGACAGGGAAATACGAGCAGTACTTC	CASTLTPGTGKYEQYF
NA	TRBV11-2	TRBJ2-7	few	TGTGCCAGCAGCTCGGACAGTAGGAACTACGAGCAGTACTTC	CASSSDSRNYEQYF
NA	TRBV18	TRBJ2-1	NA	TGTGCCAGCTCACCACCGCAAGCGAGCTCCTACAATGAGCAGTTCTTC	CASSPPQASSYNEQFF
TRBD2	TRBV6-2/TRBV6-3	TRBJ2-1	many	TGTGCCAGCAGCGCCGGGACTAGCGGGGGTTCGTCCTACAATGAGCAGTTCTTC	CASSAGTSGGSSYNEQFF
TRBD1	TRBV7-8	TRBJ2-2	many	TGTGCCAGCAGCGTCACCGGGACAGGGTCCACCGGGGAGCTGTTTTTT	CASSVTGTGSTGELFF
NA	TRBV7-2	TRBJ2-3	many	TGTGCCAGCAGCTATAGGGGGAGTACCACAGATACGCAGTATTTT	CASSYRGSTTDTQYF
NA	TRBV28	TRBJ1-2	NA	TGTGCCAGCAGCCCCGCCCCATATGGCTACACCTTC	CASSPAPYGYTF
NA	TRBV7-9	TRBJ2-7	few	TGTGCCAGCAGCTTAGGAGGCACTACAGCCCGCTACGAGCAGTACTTC	CASSLGGTTARYEQYF
NA	TRBV6-1	TRBJ1-4	few	TGTGCCAGCGTACGAAGGGACGGAGACTTAAAGACAACTAATGAAAAACTGTTTTTT	CASVRRDGDLKTTNEKLFF
NA	TRBV5-6	TRBJ2-1	NA	TGTGCCAGCAGCTTGGAATTCCCACGCAATGAGCAGTTCTTC	CASSLEFPRNEQFF
NA	TRBV9	TRBJ2-1	few	TGTGCCAGCAGCTACTACAGGGGGGGTATGAACAATGAGCAGTTCTTC	CASSYYRGGMNNEQFF
NA	TRBV12-3/TRBV12-4	TRBJ2-7	NA	TGTGCCAGCAGCCCGGGACTTTCCTCCTACGAGCAGTACTTC	CASSPGLSSYEQYF
NA	TRBV24-1	TRBJ2-5	NA	TGTGCCACCAGTGACCCAGGAGGCTCCCAGTACTTC	CATSDPGGSQYF
NA	TRBV11-3	TRBJ1-1	few	TGTGCCAGCAGGGAAGGGGGAGCGCTTCCGTTGGCTGAAGCTTTCTTT	CASREGGALPLAEAFF
TRBD2	TRBV7-2	TRBJ2-7	many	TGTGCCAGCAGCTTAGAACCGGGGGGCTCCTACGAGCAGTACTTC	CASSLEPGGSYEQYF
NA	TRBV7-8	TRBJ1-2	many	TGTGCCAGCAGCCAAAGCGGGACCTCCGGGGGCTACACCTTC	CASSQSGTSGGYTF
NA	TRBV4-1	TRBJ2-7	NA	TGCGCCAGCAGCCAAGATACCGGGCGGGTGGTCTTC	CASSQDTGRVVF
TRBD2	TRBV7-2	TRBJ2-1	many	TGTGCCAGCAGCTTGAATACTGCGGGACTAGCGGGGGGGCTAGGTATCTTC	CASSLNTAGLAGGLGIF
TRBD1	TRBV7-3	TRBJ1-1	many	TGTGCCAGCAGCCTAAGACAGGGAGACACTGAAGCTTTCTTT	CASSLRQGDTEAFF
TRBD1	TRBV7-8	TRBJ2-3	NA	TGTGACAGCAGGATAGGACAGGGGAAAGATACGCAGTATTTT	CDSRIGQGKDTQYF
TRBD2	TRBV28	TRBJ2-7	NA	TGTGCCAGCAGTCCCGGACTAGCGACCTACGAGCAGTACTTC	CASSPGLATYEQYF
TRBD1	TRBV20-1	TRBJ1-4	NA	TGCAGTGCTGCAGGGGGAAAAGATGAAAAACTGTTTTTT	CSAAGGKDEKLFF
NA	TRBV10-2	TRBJ1-2	NA	TGCGCCAGCAGTAATCGAGGGACGGGAGCTAACTATGGCTACACCTTC	CASSNRGTGANYGYTF
NA	TRBV5-1	TRBJ2-5	NA	TGCGCCAGCAGCTTGGCCGTGCAGGGTGGATCGGAGACCCAGTACTTC	CASSLAVQGGSETQYF
TRBD2	TRBV28	TRBJ2-1	once	TGTGCCAGCAGTTCATTAGCGGGAGGGAAGTACAATGAGCAGTTTTTC	CASSSLAGGKYNEQFF
NA	TRBV20-1	TRBJ2-1	NA	TGCAGTGCTAGAAAGTCGAATGAGCAGTTCTTC	CSARKSNEQFF
NA	TRBV25-1	TRBJ2-5	few	TGTGCCAGCAGTTCCTCCGGCTCAGGGCTGGTGAAACAAGAGACCCAGTACTTC	CASSSSGSGLVKQETQYF
NA	TRBV12-3/TRBV12-4	TRBJ1-1	NA	TGTGCCAGCCTCTTAGGGGCAGGGAAGCCTGAAGCTTTCTTT	CASLLGAGKPEAFF
NA	TRBV20-1	TRBJ1-5	NA	TGCAGTGCTAGAGTAAACGGGAGGCAGCCCCAGCATTTT	CSARVNGRQPQHF
NA	TRBV28	TRBJ1-2	few	TGTGCCAGCAGTTTTGGCACGAACTATGGCTACACCTTC	CASSFGTNYGYTF
TRBD1	TRBV20-1	TRBJ2-7	few	TGCAGTGCTACGACAGGGAATTACGAGCAGTACTTC	CSATTGNYEQYF
NA	TRBV14	TRBJ2-1	few	TGTGCCAGCAGCCTCACCCAAACGGCAGGGAGGCGTAATGAGCAGTTCTTC	CASSLTQTAGRRNEQFF
NA	TRBV5-4	TRBJ2-1	few	TGTGCCAGCAGCTTGGAGCCTACCCCTGCCTACAATGAGCAGTTCTTC	CASSLEPTPAYNEQFF
NA	TRBV5-1	TRBJ2-3	NA	TGCACCAGCAGCTTGTGGGGTACTAGCACAGATACGCAGTATTTT	CTSSLWGTSTDTQYF
NA	TRBV6-6	TRBJ2-6	many	TGTGCCAGCAGTTCCAAAACCGGGACCCAACGGACTGGGGCCAACGTCCTGACTTTC	CASSSKTGTQRTGANVLTF
NA	TRBV5-5	TRBJ1-5	NA	TGTGCCAGCAGCTTGGTGGGCATTATTGACCAGCCCCAGCATTTT	CASSLVGIIDQPQHF
TRBD1	TRBV29-1	TRBJ2-2	NA	TGCAGCGTGCTAACAGGGGGCGTGAACACCGGGGAGCTGTTTTTT	CSVLTGGVNTGELFF
TRBD2	TRBV20-1	TRBJ2-5	few	TGCAGTGCTAGTCGCGGGGGGGAGACCCAGTACTTC	CSASRGGETQYF